This record looks at one TCR beta chain sequence and its context. The sample originates from a study of cytomegalovirus exposure and HLA in healthy donors. Germline V CDR1 and CDR2: KGHSH, LQKENI. This CDR3 region has 14 residues. The V and J ends lost 5 bases and 1 base respectively, with 11 bases between them. In the PCR, 60 Vbeta and 13 Jbeta primers were used. Produced via immunoSEQ multiplex PCR; TCRdb's table is partial and in-frame only. This table has about 150,000 clones, 76% appearing once. The chain carries TRBV18 and TRBJ2-5; D possibly corresponds to TRBD1 (5 bases). Material: PBMCs. This receptor was identified in a male donor in good health and CMV-seronegative. As DNA, the CDR3 is TGTGCCAGCTCAGCTGACAGCTTCCAAGAGACCCAGTACTTC. Its translation: CASSADSFQETQYF.